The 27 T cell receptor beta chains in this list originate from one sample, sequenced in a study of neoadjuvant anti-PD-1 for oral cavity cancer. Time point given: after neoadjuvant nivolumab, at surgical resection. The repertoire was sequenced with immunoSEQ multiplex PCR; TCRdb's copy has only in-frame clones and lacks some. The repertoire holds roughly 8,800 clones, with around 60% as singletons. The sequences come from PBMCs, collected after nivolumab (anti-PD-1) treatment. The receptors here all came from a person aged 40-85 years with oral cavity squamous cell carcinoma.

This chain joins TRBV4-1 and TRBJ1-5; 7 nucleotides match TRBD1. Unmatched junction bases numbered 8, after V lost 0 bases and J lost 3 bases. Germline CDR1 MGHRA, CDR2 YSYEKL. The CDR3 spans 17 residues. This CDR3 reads CASSQEGGTVINQPQHF. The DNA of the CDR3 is TGCGCCAGCAGCCAAGAGGGCGGGACAGTTATCAATCAGCCCCAGCATTTT.

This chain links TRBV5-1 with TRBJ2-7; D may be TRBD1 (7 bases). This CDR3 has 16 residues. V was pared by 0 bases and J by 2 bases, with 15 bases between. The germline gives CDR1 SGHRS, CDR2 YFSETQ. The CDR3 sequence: CASSLGQGGGPYEQYF. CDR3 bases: TGCGCCAGCAGCTTGGGCCAGGGGGGTGGCCCCTACGAGCAGTACTTC.

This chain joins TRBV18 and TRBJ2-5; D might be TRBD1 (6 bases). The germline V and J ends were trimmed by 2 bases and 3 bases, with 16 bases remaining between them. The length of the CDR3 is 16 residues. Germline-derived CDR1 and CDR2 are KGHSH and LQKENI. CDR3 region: CASSPATGNHEETQYF. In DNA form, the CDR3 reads TGTGCCAGCTCACCAGCGACAGGAAATCATGAAGAGACCCAGTACTTC.

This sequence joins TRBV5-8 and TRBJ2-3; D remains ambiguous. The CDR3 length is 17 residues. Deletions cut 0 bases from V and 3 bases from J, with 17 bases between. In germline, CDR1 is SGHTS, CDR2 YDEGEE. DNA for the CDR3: TGTGCCAGCAGCTTGGAAGGGATGCCCCATCGGACAGATACGCAGTATTTT. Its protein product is CASSLEGMPHRTDTQYF.

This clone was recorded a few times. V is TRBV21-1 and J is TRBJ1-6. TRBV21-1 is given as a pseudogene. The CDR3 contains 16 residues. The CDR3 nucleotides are TGTGCCAGCAGCAAAGAAAGGGAGCAGGTTAATTCACCCCTCCACTTT. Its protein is CASSKEREQVNSPLHF.

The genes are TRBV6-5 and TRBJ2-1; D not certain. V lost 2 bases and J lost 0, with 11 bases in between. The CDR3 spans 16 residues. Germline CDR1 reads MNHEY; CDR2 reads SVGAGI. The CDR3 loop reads CASSYQGIGSYNEQFF. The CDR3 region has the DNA TGTGCCAGCAGTTACCAAGGGATTGGCTCCTACAATGAGCAGTTCTTC.

The CDR3 region is CASSFLRVNTGELFF. The CDR3 DNA reads as TGTGCCAGCAGCTTTCTAAGGGTGAACACCGGGGAGCTGTTTTTT. This rearrangement joins TRBV5-5 to TRBJ2-2, with D uncertain. This CDR3 is 15 amino acids long. From germline, CDR1 is SGHKS and CDR2 YYEKEE (reference sequence). Trimming pared 2 bases from V and 1 base from J, leaving 9 bases between.

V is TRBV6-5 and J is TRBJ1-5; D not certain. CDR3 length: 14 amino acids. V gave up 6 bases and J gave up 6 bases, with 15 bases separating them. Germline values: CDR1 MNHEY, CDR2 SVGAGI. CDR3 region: CASRVEKSGQPQHF. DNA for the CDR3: TGTGCCAGCAGGGTTGAGAAGAGCGGTCAGCCCCAGCATTTT.

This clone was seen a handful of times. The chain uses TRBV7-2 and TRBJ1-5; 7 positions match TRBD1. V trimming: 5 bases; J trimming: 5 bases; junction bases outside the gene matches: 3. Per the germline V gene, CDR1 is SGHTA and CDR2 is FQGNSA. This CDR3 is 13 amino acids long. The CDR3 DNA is TGTGCCAGCAGCGACAGGGTTTATCAGCCCCAGCATTTT. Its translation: CASSDRVYQPQHF.

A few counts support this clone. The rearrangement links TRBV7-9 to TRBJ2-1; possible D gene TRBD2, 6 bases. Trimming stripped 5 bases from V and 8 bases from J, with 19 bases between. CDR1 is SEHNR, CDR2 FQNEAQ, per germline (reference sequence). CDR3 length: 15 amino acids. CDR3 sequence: CASSAPGVVRDEQFF. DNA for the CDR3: TGTGCCAGCAGCGCTCCGGGGGTGGTCCGGGATGAGCAGTTCTTC. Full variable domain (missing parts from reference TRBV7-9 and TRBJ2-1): DTGVSQNPRHKITKRGQNVTFRCDPISEHNRLYWYRQTLGQGPEFLTYFQNEAQLEKSRLLSDRFSAERPKGSFSTLEIQRTEQGDSAMYLCASSAPGVVRDEQFFGPGTRLTVL.

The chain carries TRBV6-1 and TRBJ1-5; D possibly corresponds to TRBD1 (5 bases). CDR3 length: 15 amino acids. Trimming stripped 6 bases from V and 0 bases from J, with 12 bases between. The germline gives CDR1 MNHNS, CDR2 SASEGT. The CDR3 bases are TGTGCCAGCAGGGGGGGAAGAAATAGCAATCAGCCCCAGCATTTT. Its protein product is CASRGGRNSNQPQHF.

CDR3: CASSPRTDRPTEAFF. In DNA form, the CDR3 reads TGTGCCAGCAGCCCACGGACAGATCGGCCAACTGAAGCTTTCTTT. The V gene is TRBV13, the J gene TRBJ1-1; a possible D gene is TRBD1 (6 bases). CDR3 length: 15 residues. Germline assignment: CDR1 PRHDT and CDR2 FYEKMQ (reference sequence). The ends were cut back, 5 bases at V and 5 bases at J, with 18 bases in the middle.

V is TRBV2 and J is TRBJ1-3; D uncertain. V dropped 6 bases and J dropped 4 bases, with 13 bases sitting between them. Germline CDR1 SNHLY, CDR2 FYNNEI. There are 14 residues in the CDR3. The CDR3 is CASSSQLSGNTIYF. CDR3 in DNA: TGTGCCAGCAGCTCTCAATTGTCCGGAAACACCATATATTTT.

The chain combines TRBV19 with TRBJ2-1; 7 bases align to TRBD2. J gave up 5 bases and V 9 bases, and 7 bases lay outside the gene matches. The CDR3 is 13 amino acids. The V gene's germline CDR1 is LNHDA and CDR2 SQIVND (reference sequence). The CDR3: CARSGKQDNEQFF. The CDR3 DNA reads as TGTGCCAGGAGCGGGAAACAAGACAATGAGCAGTTCTTC.

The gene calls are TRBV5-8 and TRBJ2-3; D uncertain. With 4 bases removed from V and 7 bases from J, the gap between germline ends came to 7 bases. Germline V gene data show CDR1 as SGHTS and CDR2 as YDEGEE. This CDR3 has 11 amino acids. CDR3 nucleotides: TGTGCCAGCAGCCGCATATATACGCAGTATTTT. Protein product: CASSRIYTQYF. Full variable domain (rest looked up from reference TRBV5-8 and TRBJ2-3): EAGVTQSPTHLIKTRGQQATLRCSPISGHTSVYWYQQALGLGLQFLLWYDEGEERNRGNFPPRFSGRQFPNYSSELNVNALELEDSALYLCASSRIYTQYFGPGTRLTVL.

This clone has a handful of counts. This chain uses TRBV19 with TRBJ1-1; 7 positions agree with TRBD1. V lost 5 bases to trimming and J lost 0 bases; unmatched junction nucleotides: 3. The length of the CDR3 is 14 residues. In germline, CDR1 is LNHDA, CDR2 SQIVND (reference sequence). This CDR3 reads CASSGDRVNTEAFF. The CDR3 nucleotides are TGTGCCAGTAGTGGCGACAGGGTGAACACTGAAGCTTTCTTT.

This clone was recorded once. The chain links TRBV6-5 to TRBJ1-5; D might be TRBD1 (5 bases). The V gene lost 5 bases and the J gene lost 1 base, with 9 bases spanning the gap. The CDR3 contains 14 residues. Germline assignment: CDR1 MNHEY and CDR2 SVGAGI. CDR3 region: CASSKGFSNQPQHF. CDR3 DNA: TGTGCCAGCAGTAAGGGGTTCAGCAATCAGCCCCAGCATTTT.

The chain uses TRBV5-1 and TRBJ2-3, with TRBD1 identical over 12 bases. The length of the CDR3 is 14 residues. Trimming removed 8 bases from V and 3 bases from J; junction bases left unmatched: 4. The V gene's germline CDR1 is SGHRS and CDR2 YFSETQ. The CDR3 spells CASGTGGGTDTQYF. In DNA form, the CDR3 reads TGCGCCAGTGGGACAGGGGGCGGAACAGATACGCAGTATTTT.

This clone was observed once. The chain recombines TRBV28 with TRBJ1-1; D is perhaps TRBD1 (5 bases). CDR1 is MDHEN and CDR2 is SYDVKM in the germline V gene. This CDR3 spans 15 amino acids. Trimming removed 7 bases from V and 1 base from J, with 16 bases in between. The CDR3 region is CASISGGRWNTEAFF. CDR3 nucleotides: TGTGCCAGCATCTCCGGGGGACGGTGGAACACTGAAGCTTTCTTT.

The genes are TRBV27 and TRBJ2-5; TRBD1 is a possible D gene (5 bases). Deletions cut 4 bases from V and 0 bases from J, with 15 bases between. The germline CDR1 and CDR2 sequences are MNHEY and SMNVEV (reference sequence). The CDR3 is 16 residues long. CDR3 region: CASSSLTERNQETQYF. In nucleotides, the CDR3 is TGTGCCAGCAGTTCGTTGACAGAACGGAACCAAGAGACCCAGTACTTC.

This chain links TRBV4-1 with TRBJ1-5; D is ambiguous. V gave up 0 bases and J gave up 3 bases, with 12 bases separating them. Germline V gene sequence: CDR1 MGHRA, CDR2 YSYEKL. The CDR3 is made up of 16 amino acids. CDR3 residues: CASSQDKHEINQPQHF. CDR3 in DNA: TGCGCCAGCAGCCAAGACAAGCACGAAATCAATCAGCCCCAGCATTTT.

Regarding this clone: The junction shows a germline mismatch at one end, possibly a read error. In DNA form, the CDR3 reads TGTGCTAGCAGCTTAGCGCTAAAAGATACGCAGTATTTT. Translation: CASSLALKDTQYF. This rearrangement joins TRBV7-7 to TRBJ2-3, with a tentative D call TRBD2 (5 bases). Germline V gives CDR1 SSHAT, CDR2 FNYEAQ (reference sequence). The CDR3 has 13 amino acids.

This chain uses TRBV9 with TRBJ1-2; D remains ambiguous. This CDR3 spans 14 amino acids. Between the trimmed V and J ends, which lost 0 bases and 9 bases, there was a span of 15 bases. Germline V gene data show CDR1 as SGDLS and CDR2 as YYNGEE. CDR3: CASSVVEGMRSYTF. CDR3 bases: TGTGCCAGCAGCGTAGTAGAGGGAATGAGAAGCTACACCTTC.

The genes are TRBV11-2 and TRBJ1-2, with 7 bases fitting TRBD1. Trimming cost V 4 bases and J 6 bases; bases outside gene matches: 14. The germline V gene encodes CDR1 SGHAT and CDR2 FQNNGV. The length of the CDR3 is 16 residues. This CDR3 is CASSSRLTGQVNGYTF. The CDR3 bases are TGTGCCAGCAGCTCCCGACTGACAGGGCAGGTCAATGGCTACACCTTC.

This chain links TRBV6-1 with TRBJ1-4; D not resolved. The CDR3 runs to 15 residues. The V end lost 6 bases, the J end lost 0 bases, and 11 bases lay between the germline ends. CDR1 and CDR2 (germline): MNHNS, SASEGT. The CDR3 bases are TGTGCCAGCAGCGAGGGCCAGCCAACTAATGAAAAACTGTTTTTT. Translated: CASSEGQPTNEKLFF.

This CDR3 is CASSPAGWKRTGEKLFF. CDR3 in DNA: TGTGCCAGCAGCCCGGCAGGGTGGAAACGTACGGGAGAAAAACTGTTTTTT. The V call is TRBV5-6, the J call TRBJ1-4; possibly TRBD1 for D (5 bases). The V and J ends lost 4 bases and 8 bases respectively, with 24 bases between them. The CDR3 spans 17 residues. Germline V gene lookup returns CDR1 SGHDT and CDR2 YYEEEE.

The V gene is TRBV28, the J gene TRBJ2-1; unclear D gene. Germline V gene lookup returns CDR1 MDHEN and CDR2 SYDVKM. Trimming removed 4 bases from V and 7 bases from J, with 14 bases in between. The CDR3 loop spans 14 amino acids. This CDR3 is CASSSPGPWNEQFF. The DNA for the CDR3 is TGTGCCAGCAGTTCTCCCGGGCCGTGGAATGAGCAGTTCTTC.